This passage covers 17 T cell receptor beta chains from one sample sequenced in a study of shared clonotypes between healthy human individuals. TCRdb's copy holds only in-frame clones and misses some; the assay was immunoSEQ multiplex PCR. Found here are about 1.5 million clones, 98% of them singletons; the top ten hold roughly 0.45%. Sequenced material: naive CD4+ T cells sorted from blood. The subset here: CD45RA+ positively selected. The receptors stem from a man aged 25-40 years in good health.

V gene TRBV7-3 combines with J gene TRBJ2-3, with D possibly matching TRBD2 (5 bases). Deletions cut 5 bases from V and 8 bases from J, with 14 bases between. The CDR3 covers 13 residues. In germline, CDR1 is SGHTA, CDR2 FQGTGA. CDR3 loop: CASSRLGGGTQYF. CDR3 DNA: TGTGCCAGCAGCCGGCTCGGCGGAGGTACGCAGTATTTT.

With respect to this clone: One junction end disagrees with the germline gene, perhaps due to a read error. The chain recombines TRBV7-9 with TRBJ1-1; a possible D gene is TRBD1 (6 bases). CDR3 size: 14 residues. Germline values: CDR1 SEHNR, CDR2 FQNEAQ (reference sequence). The CDR3 DNA follows: TGTGCCAGCGGTGAACTCCAGGGGAACATTGAAGCTTTCTTT. Amino acid sequence: CASGELQGNIEAFF.

V usage is TRBV5-1 and J usage is TRBJ2-4; 9 nucleotides align to TRBD1. Germline lookup yields CDR1 SGHRS and CDR2 YFSETQ. Trimming took 6 bases from V and 7 from J; bases not matched to a gene: 11. The CDR3 is 15 amino acids. The CDR3 DNA follows: TGCGCCAGCACCTCGGGACAGGGTCGAGGGAACATTCAGTACTTC. This sequence encodes CASTSGQGRGNIQYF.

This clone is a singleton in its sample. The rearrangement uses TRBV5-1 and TRBJ2-7, with 9 bases identical to TRBD1. V was clipped by 0 bases and J by 6 bases; unmatched bases: 4. Germline CDR1 reads SGHRS; CDR2 reads YFSETQ. This CDR3 has 14 residues. In nucleotides, the CDR3 is TGCGCCAGCAGCTTGGCTGGGACAGGGACCGAGCAGTACTTC. Protein sequence: CASSLAGTGTEQYF.

The chain joins TRBV18 to TRBJ2-1; unclear D gene. In germline, CDR1 is KGHSH, CDR2 LQKENI. This CDR3 region has 16 residues. The V end lost 4 bases, the J end lost 2 bases, and 15 bases lay between the germline ends. The CDR3 DNA is TGTGCCAGCTCACGTCTTAACATGCCCCCCTACAATGAGCAGTTCTTC. Translating gives CASSRLNMPPYNEQFF.

Regarding this clone: Other DNA variants within this sample encode the same CDR3. The chain joins TRBV28 to TRBJ2-2, with D possibly being TRBD2 (5 bases). Trimming removed 5 bases from V and 3 bases from J, with 7 bases in between. Germline values: CDR1 MDHEN, CDR2 SYDVKM. The CDR3 consists of 13 residues. CDR3 nucleotides: TGTGCCAGCAGTAGCGGATACACCGGGGAGCTGTTTTTT. It translates to CASSSGYTGELFF.

The rearrangement joins TRBV28 to TRBJ1-5, with TRBD1 identical over 9 bases. Germline loops: CDR1 MDHEN, CDR2 SYDVKM. The ends lost 6 bases at V and 9 bases at J; junction bases unmatched: 9. The CDR3 spans 14 residues. The CDR3 is CASRDRGFNSPQHF. The CDR3 DNA sequence: TGTGCCAGCAGGGACAGGGGATTCAATTCGCCCCAGCATTTT.

The rearrangement uses TRBV10-3 and TRBJ1-4; TRBD1 matches 7 bases. From germline, CDR1 is ENHRY and CDR2 SYGVKD. The length of the CDR3 is 14 residues. Losses at the gene ends were 6 bases for V and 7 bases for J; bases not matched to a gene: 8. The chain's CDR3 is CAISIGGRGEKLFF. The CDR3 DNA is TGTGCCATCAGCATAGGGGGCCGGGGTGAAAAACTGTTTTTT.

The chain combines TRBV7-9 with TRBJ1-1; 8 bases line up with TRBD1. Germline V CDR1 and CDR2: SEHNR, FQNEAQ (reference sequence). After removal of 4 bases from V and 3 bases from J, the junction contained 13 bases not matched to a gene. The CDR3 contains 17 residues. CDR3 in DNA: TGTGCCAGCAGCTCGGACAGGGTTTTTCTCAGGTACACTGAAGCTTTCTTT. Its translation: CASSSDRVFLRYTEAFF. The full variable domain, rest sourced from reference TRBV7-9 and TRBJ1-1, is DTGVSQNPRHKITKRGQNVTFRCDPISEHNRLYWYRQTLGQGPEFLTYFQNEAQLEKSRLLSDRFSAERPKGSFSTLEIQRTEQGDSAMYLCASSSDRVFLRYTEAFFGQGTRLTVV.

The chain has TRBV5-1 and TRBJ2-7; the D is unclear. Germline values: CDR1 SGHRS, CDR2 YFSETQ. The germline V and J ends were trimmed by 0 bases and 3 bases, with 10 bases remaining between them. The CDR3 contains 14 residues. CDR3 region: CASSLVMGNYEQYF. The CDR3 DNA follows: TGCGCCAGCAGCTTGGTTATGGGGAACTACGAGCAGTACTTC.

The chain links TRBV5-1 to TRBJ2-3; 12 nucleotides match TRBD2. Germline V gene lookup returns CDR1 SGHRS and CDR2 YFSETQ. The CDR3 runs to 15 residues. V shed 6 bases, J shed 3 bases, and the junction held 5 bases outside the gene matches. The CDR3 nucleotides are TGCGCCAGCACCCTACTAGCGGGAGGTACAGATACGCAGTATTTT. This translates into CASTLLAGGTDTQYF.

The chain joins TRBV15 to TRBJ2-2; TRBD1 matches at 7 bases. The CDR3 is made up of 15 amino acids. Germline lookup yields CDR1 LNHNV and CDR2 YYDKDF (reference sequence). After removal of 5 bases from V and 6 bases from J, the junction contained 9 bases not matched to a gene. The CDR3 nucleotides are TGTGCCACCAGCCCACGGGACAGTCGGTCCGGGGAGCTGTTTTTT. This translates into CATSPRDSRSGELFF.

The chain couples TRBV19 to TRBJ2-1; tentative D call: TRBD2 (6 bases). Per the germline V gene, CDR1 is LNHDA and CDR2 is SQIVND (reference sequence). The CDR3 contains 15 residues. Between the trimmed V and J ends, which lost 3 bases and 6 bases, there was a span of 15 bases. The CDR3 reads CASSIVAELFNEQFF. The CDR3 DNA reads as TGTGCCAGTAGTATCGTAGCGGAACTATTCAATGAGCAGTTCTTC.

The chain couples TRBV11-2 to TRBJ1-3; 7 bases map to TRBD1. V dropped 1 base and J dropped 3; count of bases not matched to a gene: 6. This CDR3 has 16 amino acids. CDR1 and CDR2 (germline): SGHAT, FQNNGV. The CDR3 reads CASSLAPRGLGNTIYF. The CDR3 DNA reads TGTGCCAGCAGCTTAGCCCCGAGGGGGCTTGGAAACACCATATATTTT.

The chain combines TRBV7-2 with TRBJ2-7; the match to TRBD2 covers 12 bases. Looked up from germline, CDR1 is SGHTA and CDR2 is FQGNSA. The length of the CDR3 is 13 residues. Losses at the gene ends were 4 bases for V and 9 bases for J; bases not matched to a gene: 4. The CDR3 here is CASSSLAGGAQYF. The CDR3 coding sequence is TGTGCCAGCAGCTCACTAGCGGGAGGAGCGCAGTACTTC.

The V gene is TRBV7-2, the J gene TRBJ2-7, with D perhaps TRBD1 (6 bases). The CDR3 contains 15 residues. Germline loops: CDR1 SGHTA, CDR2 FQGNSA. Trimming removed 1 base from V and 2 bases from J, with 12 bases in between. In nucleotides, the CDR3 is TGTGCCAGCAGCTTAGGGACAGTAAATCCCTACGAGCAGTACTTC. Protein sequence: CASSLGTVNPYEQYF.

The sample holds one count of this clone. Other DNA sequences from this sample encode an identical CDR3 as well. This sequence joins TRBV18 and TRBJ2-1; 7 positions agree with TRBD2. V shed 3 bases, J shed 7 bases, and the junction held 3 bases outside the gene matches. The germline V gene encodes CDR1 KGHSH and CDR2 LQKENI. CDR3 length equals 13 residues. The CDR3 coding sequence is TGTGCCAGCTCACCGGGAGGGCGGAATGAGCAGTTCTTC. Amino acids: CASSPGGRNEQFF.